This record concerns one TCR beta chain sequence. Its antigen remains unidentified. The germline V and J ends were trimmed by 5 bases and 7 bases, with 22 bases remaining between them. There are 15 residues in the CDR3. The data derive from a study of shared clonotypes between healthy human individuals. Study-wide results and limits: Rarefaction indicated that sorted-subset sequencing remained incomplete although depth was large.

Splitting of each subset's genomic DNA was done evenly across several immunoSEQ plates. The assay was immunoSEQ multiplex PCR, and TCRdb's table has in-frame clones only and misses some. The data show about 1.5 million clones, around 98% seen once. The chain couples TRBV5-3 to TRBJ2-7, with D possibly being TRBD2 (6 bases). TRBV5-3 falls under the ORF class, with uncertain function. The sample consisted of naive CD4+ T cells sorted from blood. The subset was: CD45RA+ positively selected. This TCR was recovered from a man between 25 and 39 years old in good health. The CDR3 loop is CARSYLRRVPGEQYF. Here the CDR3 DNA reads TGTGCCAGAAGTTACCTCCGGAGGGTACCGGGAGAGCAGTACTTC.